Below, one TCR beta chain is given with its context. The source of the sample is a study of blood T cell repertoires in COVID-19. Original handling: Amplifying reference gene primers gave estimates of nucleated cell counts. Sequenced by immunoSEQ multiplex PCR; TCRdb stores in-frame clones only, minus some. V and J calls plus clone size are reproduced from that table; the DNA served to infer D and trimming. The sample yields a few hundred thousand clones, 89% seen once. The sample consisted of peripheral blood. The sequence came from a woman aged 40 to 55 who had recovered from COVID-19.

The CDR3 protein is CASSPGTGRGDGYTF. For the CDR3, the DNA is TGTGCCAGCTCACCAGGGACAGGGAGGGGAGACGGCTACACCTTC. The chain carries TRBV18 and TRBJ1-2; 9 bases match TRBD1. The CDR3 is made up of 15 amino acids. Germline CDR1 KGHSH, CDR2 LQKENI. J lost 8 bases, V lost 2 bases, and 9 bases had no gene match.